The rows below give T cell receptor beta chains drawn from one sample of a study of T-cell reconstitution after alpha-beta-depleted transplantation in children. MiXCR, applied by TCRdb to the PCR reads, yields one record per CDR3 protein. This table has 200,000 or so distinct CDR3 sequences, roughly 6.3% appearing once. The material sequenced was PBMCs, taken before TCRalphabeta/CD19-depleted stem cell transplant. The origin of the receptors is a girl under three years old with combined immunodeficiency, due to receive a stem cell transplant. Each CDR3 is given with its conserved first and last residue. The D gene is left open where the match is weak. Rows may omit the clone size; those that give it use once, few, many or a size class.

many TRBJ2-2 TRBV7-6 NA TGTGCCACCTCCTACACAGGGACCGGGGAGCTGTTTTTT CATSYTGTGELFF
few TRBJ2-1 TRBV5-8 NA TGTGCCAGCAGCTTCAGCCTTGGGACCGATGAGCAGTTCTTC CASSFSLGTDEQFF
many TRBJ1-4 TRBV20-1 NA TGCAGTGCTAGGGCCAGGGAGGGCCATGAAAAACTGTTTTTT CSARAREGHEKLFF
many TRBJ2-5 TRBV20-1 NA TGCAGTGCTAGAGATGGACAGCCCTACCAAGAGACCCAGTACTTC CSARDGQPYQETQYF
many TRBJ1-1 TRBV29-1 NA TGCAGCGTTGAAGATCTTCGGGAAAGCACTGAAGCTTTCTTT CSVEDLRESTEAFF
many TRBJ1-6 TRBV29-1 TRBD1 TGCAGCGTGAAAACCGGGACAGGGCATTCACCCCTCCACTTT CSVKTGTGHSPLHF
many TRBJ1-2 TRBV11-2 NA TGTGCCAGCAGCTTAGATTTGGCAGGGACCTATGGCTACACCTTC CASSLDLAGTYGYTF
many TRBJ2-1 TRBV7-2 NA TGTGCCAGCAGTCATAAGACTAGTCCCTACAATGAGCAGTTCTTC CASSHKTSPYNEQFF
few TRBJ2-5 TRBV21-1 NA TGTGCCAGCAGCAAAGGGCACGGGGTTGTGGGCAAAGGACCGGAGACCCAGTACTTC CASSKGHGVVGKGPETQYF
NA TRBJ2-5 TRBV20-1 TRBD2 TGCAGTGCTAGAGATCGAACAAGGAGGAGGAGACTAGCCAAAGAGACCCAGTACTTC CSARDRTRRRRLAKETQYF
many TRBJ1-6 TRBV5-1 NA TGCGCCAGCAGCTCGGGACCGCAAAATAATTCACCCCTCCACTTT CASSSGPQNNSPLHF
NA TRBJ2-7 TRBV7-2 TRBD2 TGTGCCAGCAGCTTAGGAGGCGGGGGGGCCAACGAGCAGTACTTC CASSLGGGGANEQYF
many TRBJ2-1 TRBV24-1 TRBD2 TGTGCCACCAGTGACCTGAGACTAGCGCGTGACAATGAGCAGTTCTTC CATSDLRLARDNEQFF
few TRBJ2-2 TRBV29-1 TRBD2 TGCAGCGTTGAATTTGGACTAGCGCGCACCGGGGAGCTGTTTTTT CSVEFGLARTGELFF
many TRBJ1-1 TRBV20-1 TRBD1 TGCAGTGCTAGGATTGGGACAGGGGTACCTGAAGCTTTCTTT CSARIGTGVPEAFF
many TRBJ2-1 TRBV7-2 NA TGTGCCAGCAGCTTATATCAGGGCAATGAGCAGTTCTTC CASSLYQGNEQFF
many TRBJ2-1 TRBV7-8 TRBD2 TGTGCCAGCAGCTTACGGGGACTACGTGACAATGAGCAGTTCTTC CASSLRGLRDNEQFF
many TRBJ2-2 TRBV24-1 NA TGTGCCACCAGTGAAGGAACCGGGGAGCTGTTTTTT CATSEGTGELFF
NA TRBJ2-5 TRBV11-1 TRBD2 TGTGCCAGCAGCGAGACGAATATACTAGCGGGAGGGGTAGGAGAGACCCAGTACTTC CASSETNILAGGVGETQYF
many TRBJ2-3 TRBV7-2 TRBD2 TGTGCCAGCAGCTTACTTTCTAGCGGGTCTAGCACAGATACGCAGTATTTT CASSLLSSGSSTDTQYF
many TRBJ1-2 TRBV20-1 NA TGCAGTGGATGGACGGGGCTCTATGGCTACACCTTC CSGWTGLYGYTF
many TRBJ2-5 TRBV7-9 NA TGTGCCAGCAGCTTAGTCGCTGAGACCCAGTACTTC CASSLVAETQYF
many TRBJ1-1 TRBV29-1 NA TGCAGCGCTCTCGGTGGGACTGAAGCTTTCTTT CSALGGTEAFF
many TRBJ2-3 TRBV9 TRBD2 TGTGCCAGCAGCGTAGTTGGCGGGGGTGGAGATACGCAGTATTTT CASSVVGGGGDTQYF
few TRBJ1-6 TRBV7-9 NA TGTGCCAGCAGCTTAGTACTAGCGGGTTCACCCCTCCACTTT CASSLVLAGSPLHF
many TRBJ1-1 TRBV4-1 NA TGCGCCAGCAGCCAAGTCCGGGAGTTGAACACTGAAGCTTTCTTT CASSQVRELNTEAFF
few TRBJ2-3 TRBV14 TRBD1 TGTGCCAGCAGCCAAAGGGACAGAGACACAGATACGCAGTATTTT CASSQRDRDTDTQYF
few TRBJ2-6 TRBV12-3/TRBV12-4 TRBD2 TGTGCCAGCAGAACTCTCGGCGGGAGGGATGGTGCTGGGGCCAACGTCCTGACTTTC CASRTLGGRDGAGANVLTF
many TRBJ2-7 TRBV28 TRBD1 TGTGCCAGCAGTTTTGAGACAGGGGGAACCTACGAGCAGTACTTC CASSFETGGTYEQYF
many TRBJ2-1 TRBV29-1 NA TGCAGCGTTGATTTGAGGAATACAAGGGAGCAGTTCTTC CSVDLRNTREQFF
many TRBJ2-2 TRBV12-3/TRBV12-4 TRBD2 TGTGCCAGCAACATAGCGGGGAACACCGGGGAGCTGTTTTTT CASNIAGNTGELFF
many TRBJ2-7 TRBV4-1 NA TGCGCCAGCAGCCAATTAATAAGTGGGACATCGAGATTTTACGAGCAGTACTTC CASSQLISGTSRFYEQYF
many TRBJ2-3 TRBV7-6 TRBD2 TGTGCCAGCAGCTTAGCTGGACTAGCGGAAAGCACAGATACGCAGTATTTT CASSLAGLAESTDTQYF
NA TRBJ1-2 TRBV20-1 NA TGCAGTGCTGAGAGGAGGGGGATTGACTATGGCTACACCTTC CSAERRGIDYGYTF
many TRBJ2-1 TRBV29-1 NA TGCAGCGTTGAAGAAGGGTCCCACAATGAGCAGTTCTTC CSVEEGSHNEQFF
many TRBJ2-7 TRBV4-3 TRBD1 TGCGCCAGCAGCCAAGACTCGCCGGGACAGGGGTCCTACGAGCAGTACTTC CASSQDSPGQGSYEQYF
NA TRBJ2-1 TRBV6-5 TRBD1 TGTGCCAGCAGTTTCGGGTTGGGGCAGGGGGCCGATAATGAGCAGTTCTTC CASSFGLGQGADNEQFF
many TRBJ2-7 TRBV29-1 TRBD2 TGCAGCATCGAGCGGGAGCTGCACGAGCAGTACTTC CSIERELHEQYF
many TRBJ2-3 TRBV6-5 NA TGTGCCAGCAGTTACTCGACAAGTATGGTGGGGGGCGGGACAGATACGCAGTATTTT CASSYSTSMVGGGTDTQYF
many TRBJ2-7 TRBV24-1 TRBD1 TGTGCCACCAGTGAGACAGGGTCCCACTACGAGCAGTACTTC CATSETGSHYEQYF
many TRBJ2-1 TRBV9 NA TGTGCCAGCAGCGTGAACCAAGGGTGGGAGCAGTTCTTC CASSVNQGWEQFF
NA TRBJ2-7 TRBV6-2/TRBV6-3 NA TGTGCCAGCAGTTCCCTGTCAGTCGGGTACTACGAGCAGTACTTC CASSSLSVGYYEQYF
many TRBJ2-7 TRBV28 NA TGTGCCAGCAGCTATCAGTACGAGCAGTACTTC CASSYQYEQYF
NA TRBJ1-1 TRBV14 NA TGTGCCAGCAGCCAAACGGCAGGGGTGGCGAACACTGAAGCTTTCTTT CASSQTAGVANTEAFF
NA TRBJ1-2 TRBV28 NA TGTGCCAGCAGTTTAGTCTCCCTCGGTAACTATGGCTACACCTTC CASSLVSLGNYGYTF
many TRBJ2-3 TRBV5-1 TRBD2 TGCGCCAGCAGCTCTCTAGCGGGAGATACAGATACGCAGTATTTT CASSSLAGDTDTQYF
few TRBJ1-2 TRBV19 NA TGTGCCAGTAGTATTCCGGGGAACCACTATGGCTACACCTTC CASSIPGNHYGYTF
many TRBJ2-1 TRBV4-1 NA TGCGCCAGCAGCCAAGTCGGGCCTAGACGAAGACACGAACACAATGAGCAGTTCTTC CASSQVGPRRRHEHNEQFF
many TRBJ1-1 TRBV29-1 NA TGCAGCGTCGTCGACGTTCACCCCGACACTGAAGCTTTCTTT CSVVDVHPDTEAFF
NA TRBJ2-1 TRBV7-8 TRBD1 TGTGCCAGCAGCTTGATACCGGGACAGAGGCACAATGAGCAGTTCTTC CASSLIPGQRHNEQFF
many TRBJ2-1 TRBV7-3 NA TGTGCCAGCAGCTTCAAGAGGCAGGAGCACAATGAGCAGTTCTTC CASSFKRQEHNEQFF
NA TRBJ1-5 TRBV6-4 NA TGTGCCAGCAGGAATCAGCCCCAGCATTTT CASRNQPQHF
many TRBJ2-5 TRBV7-2 NA TGTGCCAGCAGCTCCCGACTAGGGGAGACCCAGTACTTC CASSSRLGETQYF
few TRBJ2-3 TRBV24-1 NA TGTGCCACCAGTGATTTGACAGCGAGCACAGATACGCAGTATTTT CATSDLTASTDTQYF
many TRBJ1-3 TRBV29-1 NA TGCAGCGCCTGTGGACCCGTCGGAAACACCATATATTTT CSACGPVGNTIYF
many TRBJ2-3 TRBV20-1 NA TGCAGTGCTAGAGATGAGGGGGATACGCAGTATTTT CSARDEGDTQYF
few TRBJ2-7 TRBV7-2 NA TGTGCCGGCGGACCCCCAGGTGACGAGCAGTACTTC CAGGPPGDEQYF
many TRBJ2-1 TRBV5-1 NA TGCGCCAGCAGCTTGACCGGGGATAAGCAGTTCTTC CASSLTGDKQFF
many TRBJ2-7 TRBV12-3/TRBV12-4 NA TGTGCCAGCAGTTCCGAGGGCGTGAGCGAGCAGTACTTC CASSSEGVSEQYF